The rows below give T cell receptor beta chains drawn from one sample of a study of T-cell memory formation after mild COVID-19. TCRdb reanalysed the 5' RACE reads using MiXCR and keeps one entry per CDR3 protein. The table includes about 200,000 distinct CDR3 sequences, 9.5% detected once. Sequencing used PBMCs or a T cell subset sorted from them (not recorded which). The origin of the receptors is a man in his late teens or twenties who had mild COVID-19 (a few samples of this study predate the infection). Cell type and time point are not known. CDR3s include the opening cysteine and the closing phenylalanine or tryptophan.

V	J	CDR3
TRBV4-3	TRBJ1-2	CASSQEQGRWANTF
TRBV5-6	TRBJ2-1	CASSRGGSGGLVF
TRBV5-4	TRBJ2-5	CASSLSAGAGETQYF
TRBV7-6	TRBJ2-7	CASSSPGDGASSYEQYF
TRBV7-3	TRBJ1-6	CASSLTRSGSPLHF
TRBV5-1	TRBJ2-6	CASSWRQGANSGANVLTF
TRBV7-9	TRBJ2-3	CASSLFQFAGGLTDTQYF
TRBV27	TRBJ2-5	CASSQRGPQETQYF
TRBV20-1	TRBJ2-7	CSASNFRGYEQYF
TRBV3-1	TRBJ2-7	CASSLRDRNYEQYF
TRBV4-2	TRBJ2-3	CASSQLGTGQDTQYF
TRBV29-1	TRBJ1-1	CSVVSPRNTEAFF
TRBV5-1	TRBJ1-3	CASSEVYTGSGNTIYF
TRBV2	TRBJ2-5	CASNMGKETQYF
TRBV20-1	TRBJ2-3	CSARAFSGTSKTDTQYF
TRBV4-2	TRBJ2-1	CASSQENVAGEFF
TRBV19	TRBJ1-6	CASSIEARGNSPLHF
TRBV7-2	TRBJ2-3	CASSLQSSGGTDTQYF
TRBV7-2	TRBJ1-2	CASSSHRGAYTF
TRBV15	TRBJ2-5	CATSRDTETQYF
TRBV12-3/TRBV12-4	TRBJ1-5	CASSITGNQPQHF
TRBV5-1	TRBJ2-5	CASSLVASGQETQYF
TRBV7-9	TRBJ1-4	CASSAGQGLTYSEKLFF
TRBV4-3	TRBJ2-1	CASSHGAGQVF
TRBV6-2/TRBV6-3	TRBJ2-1	CASSVTQGAGEQFF
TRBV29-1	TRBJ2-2	CSVAHSTNTGELFF
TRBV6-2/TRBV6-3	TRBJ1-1	CASKDTYFGDTEAFF
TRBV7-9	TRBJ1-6	CASSRTTDNSPLHF
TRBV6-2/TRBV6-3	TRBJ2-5	CASSPYGTRETQYF
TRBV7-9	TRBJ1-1	CASSLAPMNTEAFF
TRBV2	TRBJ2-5	CASSRDQEETQYF
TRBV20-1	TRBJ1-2	CSARNNDYGYTF
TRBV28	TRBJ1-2	CASSLPPNYGYTF
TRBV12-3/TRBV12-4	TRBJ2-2	CASSLNAGGVAGELFF
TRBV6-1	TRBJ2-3	CASSRTGFMDTQYF
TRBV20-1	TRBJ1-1	CSARWRQGNTEAFF
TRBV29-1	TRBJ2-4	CSGALAGAKNIQYF
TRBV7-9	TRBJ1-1	CASSLAYTEAFF
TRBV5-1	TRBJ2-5	CASSLEVAGGQETQYF
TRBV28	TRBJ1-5	CASRQGSNQPQHF
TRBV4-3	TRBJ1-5	CASSQDRRVGHNNQPQHF
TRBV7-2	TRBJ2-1	CASSLDRTSGEQFF